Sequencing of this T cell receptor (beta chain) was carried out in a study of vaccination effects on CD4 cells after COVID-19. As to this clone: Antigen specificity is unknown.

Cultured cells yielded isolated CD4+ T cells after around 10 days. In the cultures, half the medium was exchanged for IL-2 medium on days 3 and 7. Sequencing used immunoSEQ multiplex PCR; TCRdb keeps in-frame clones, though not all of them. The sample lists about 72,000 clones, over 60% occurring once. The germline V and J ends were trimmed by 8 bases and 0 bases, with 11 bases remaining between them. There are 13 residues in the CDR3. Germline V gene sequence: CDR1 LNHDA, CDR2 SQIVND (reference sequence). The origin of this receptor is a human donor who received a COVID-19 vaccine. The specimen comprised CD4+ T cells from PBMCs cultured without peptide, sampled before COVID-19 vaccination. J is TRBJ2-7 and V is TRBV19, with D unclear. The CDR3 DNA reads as TGTGCCAGTGTCGGGCCACCCTCCTACGAGCAGTACGTC. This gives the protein CASVGPPSYEQYV.